This is a list of T cell receptor beta chains from one sample in a study of cytomegalovirus exposure and HLA in healthy donors. TCRdb's table, derived via immunoSEQ multiplex PCR, lists solely in-frame clones and lacks some. Here the sample spans 55,000 to 75,000 clones, more than 85% being singletons. The sequenced sample consisted of PBMCs. Receptor source: a woman aged 18-35 years in good health and CMV-seropositive. CDR3s include the opening cysteine and the closing phenylalanine or tryptophan. The D gene is left open where the match is weak. The size field is filled for only some rows; it gives once, few, many or a size class.

d_gene	abundance	v_gene	j_gene	CDR3nt	CDR3aa
NA	NA	TRBV7-2	TRBJ1-3	TGTGCCAGCAGCTACTTCGGAAACACCATATATTTT	CASSYFGNTIYF
NA	NA	TRBV7-9	TRBJ1-1	TGTGCCAGCAGCTTAGTTGAACTTGAAGCTTTCTTT	CASSLVELEAFF
NA	once	TRBV30	TRBJ1-3	TGTGCCTGGATACTCTCTGGAAACACCATATATTTT	CAWILSGNTIYF
TRBD2	NA	TRBV4-3	TRBJ2-2	TGCGCCAGCAGCCCCCAACTAGCGGGGGGGCAGAACACCGGGGAGCTGTTTTTT	CASSPQLAGGQNTGELFF
NA	NA	TRBV9	TRBJ1-3	TGTGCCAGCAGCGTAGAGGAGGACACCATATATTTT	CASSVEEDTIYF
TRBD1	NA	TRBV6-1	TRBJ2-5	TGTGCCAGCAGAAGACAGGGCCCCAACCGGGAGACCCAGTACTTC	CASRRQGPNRETQYF
NA	NA	TRBV28	TRBJ1-2	TGTGCCAGCAGCCCAGGGAGGGGGAGTTCAGGCTACACCTTC	CASSPGRGSSGYTF
NA	NA	TRBV7-9	TRBJ1-2	TGTGCCAGCAGCTTAGTCGCGGACAGAGCTAACTATGGCTACACCTTC	CASSLVADRANYGYTF
TRBD1	once	TRBV23-1	TRBJ2-2	TGCGCCAGCAGTCAATTAATACAGGGGGCGGACACCGGGGAGCTGTTTTTT	CASSQLIQGADTGELFF
NA	NA	TRBV7-9	TRBJ2-3	TGTGCCAGCAGCCCCGGACAGACCACAGATACGCAGTATTTT	CASSPGQTTDTQYF
NA	NA	TRBV7-2	TRBJ1-1	TGTGCCAGCAGCTTAGCGCGAGGTTTGACTGAAGCTTTCTTT	CASSLARGLTEAFF
NA	NA	TRBV30	TRBJ1-1	TGTGCCTGGAGTACCAGACTGACTATGAACACTGAAGCTTTCTTT	CAWSTRLTMNTEAFF
TRBD1	NA	TRBV6-5	TRBJ2-7	TGTGCCTCCCGGACAGGGCGCTACGAGCAGTACTTC	CASRTGRYEQYF
TRBD2	NA	TRBV29-1	TRBJ2-5	TGCAGCCGACTAGCGGGGGGTCTCTGCCAAGAGACCCAGTACTTC	CSRLAGGLCQETQYF
TRBD2	NA	TRBV5-4	TRBJ2-2	TGTGCCAGCAGCTCCCCGGGACTAGCGGGGGCCGGGGAGCTGTTTTTT	CASSSPGLAGAGELFF
TRBD1	once	TRBV27	TRBJ2-2	TGTGCCAGCAGAGACAGGGGGAACACCGGGGAGCTGTTTTTT	CASRDRGNTGELFF
TRBD2	NA	TRBV2	TRBJ2-2	TGTGCCAGCAGTGAGAAGGGGGGACTAGCGGGAGGAAAAGGCGGGGAGCTGTTTTTT	CASSEKGGLAGGKGGELFF
NA	NA	TRBV5-1	TRBJ2-1	TGCGCCAGCAGTACAGACTGGACTTTCAGCTCCTACAATGAGCAGTTCTTC	CASSTDWTFSSYNEQFF
NA	NA	TRBV14	TRBJ2-3	TGTGCCAGCAGCCAAGATTTGCTGGGGGGTACAGATACGCAGTATTTT	CASSQDLLGGTDTQYF
TRBD1	NA	TRBV7-2	TRBJ1-1	TGTGCCAGCCGAAGGACAGGGGCCACTGAAGCTTTCTTT	CASRRTGATEAFF
NA	NA	TRBV4-3	TRBJ2-5	TGCGCCAGCAGCCAAGGCGAGTCACAAGAGACCCAGTACTTC	CASSQGESQETQYF
NA	NA	TRBV9	TRBJ2-7	TGTGCCAGCAACCCCAGGGGAAATTATCACGACGAGCAGTACTTC	CASNPRGNYHDEQYF
TRBD1	NA	TRBV28	TRBJ2-7	TGTGCCAGCTGGAGGACAGGATCCTACGAGCAGTACTTC	CASWRTGSYEQYF
NA	NA	TRBV2	TRBJ1-5	TGTGCCAGCAGTACGACGGGGGAGCCCCAGCATTTT	CASSTTGEPQHF